This T cell receptor beta chain came from a study of shared clonotypes between healthy human individuals. Looking at the study overall: Per donor, CD8 memory used one plate, CD8 naive used two, CD4 memory used three and CD4 naive used three.

Sequenced by immunoSEQ multiplex PCR; TCRdb stores in-frame clones only, minus some. The sample includes about 2.3 million clones, approximately 90% of them seen just once. Splitting the CD4+ cells yielded a CD45RA+ naive subset and a CD45RA-negative memory subset. The TCR sequence derives from a man in his late teens or twenties in good health. Some clones in this sample may be carry-over from other donors' samples. The specimen sequenced was naive CD4+ T cells from PBMCs. Subset reported: CD45RA+ positively selected.

The CDR3 spells CASSSLGRVDSPLHF. The DNA for the CDR3 is TGTGCCAGCAGTTCCCTAGGACGGGTGGATTCACCCCTCCACTTT. The genes are TRBV6-5 and TRBJ1-6; D is unclear. Trimming left V 4 bases short and J 8 bases short, with 15 bases between. Germline CDR1 reads MNHEY; CDR2 reads SVGAGI. This CDR3 has 15 amino acids.